The sequence of this T cell receptor beta chain was determined in a study of blood T cell repertoires in COVID-19. Across the study: Acute and convalescent COVID-19 samples came from the United States, Italy and Spain. From T cells, B-cell-depleted T cells, or PBMCs came the material, which was cDNA or gDNA.

V was pared by 3 bases and J by 7 bases, with 16 bases between. The germline V gene has CDR1 KGHSH and CDR2 LQKENI. This CDR3 spans 14 amino acids. This clone was seen only once. Per the study methods: Estimation of nucleated cell counts was performed using reference gene primer amplification. Libraries were prepared by immunoSEQ multiplex PCR; TCRdb keeps only in-frame clonotypes and omits some of them. That table is the source of V, J and clone size, and D and trimming were worked out from the DNA. The table has some 460,000 clones, 85% to 90% seen once; the top ten hold around 4.4%. The receptor was isolated from a woman aged 25 to 39 with acute or convalescent COVID-19. This chain uses TRBV18 with TRBJ2-7, with D unclear. The sample was peripheral blood. The CDR3 is CASSPPPGGGEQYF. The CDR3 bases are TGTGCCAGCTCACCGCCTCCTGGCGGCGGTGAGCAGTACTTC.